The T cell receptor (beta chain) under discussion was sequenced for a study of shared clonotypes between healthy human individuals. Broader study findings: Among donors, sharing of clonotypes was expected to be affected by sequencing depth.

TCRdb's table, derived via immunoSEQ multiplex PCR, lists solely in-frame clones and lacks some. The data show 2 million to 2.5 million clones, approximately 95% seen once. Into CD45RA+ naive and CD45RA-negative memory subsets, the CD4+ cells were split. The CDR3 length is 17 residues. V was cut by 3 bases and J by 0 bases, with 17 bases left in between. From germline, CDR1 is MNHEY and CDR2 SMNVEV (reference sequence). As for this clone: Its target is not known.

Sequencing was carried out using naive CD4+ T cells from PBMCs. This sample's subset: CD45RA+ positively selected. The receptor was derived from a man between 18 and 29 years old in good health. Some clones in this sample may be carry-over from other donors' samples. The chain joins TRBV27 to TRBJ1-1; D is perhaps TRBD1 (5 bases). CDR3 protein: CASSLRKTVEMNTEAFF. Here the CDR3 DNA reads TGTGCCAGCAGTTTGCGCAAGACAGTCGAAATGAACACTGAAGCTTTCTTT.